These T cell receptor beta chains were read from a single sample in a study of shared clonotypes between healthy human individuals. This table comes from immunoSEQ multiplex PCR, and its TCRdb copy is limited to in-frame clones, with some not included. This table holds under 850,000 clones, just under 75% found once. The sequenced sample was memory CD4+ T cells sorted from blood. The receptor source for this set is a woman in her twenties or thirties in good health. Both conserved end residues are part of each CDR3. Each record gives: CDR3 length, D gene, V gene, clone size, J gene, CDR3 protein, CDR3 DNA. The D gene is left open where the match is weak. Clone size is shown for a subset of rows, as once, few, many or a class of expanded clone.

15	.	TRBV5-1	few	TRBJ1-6	CASSLEEGYNSPLHF	TGCGCCAGCAGCTTGGAGGAGGGTTATAATTCACCCCTCCACTTT
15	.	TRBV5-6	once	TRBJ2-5	CASSLLIETKETQYF	TGTGCCAGCAGCTTATTAATAGAAACAAAAGAGACCCAGTACTTC
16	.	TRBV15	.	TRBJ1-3	CATSRDPGAVGNTIYF	TGTGCCACCAGCAGGGACCCAGGGGCAGTTGGAAACACCATATATTTT
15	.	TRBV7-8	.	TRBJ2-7	CASSLGVRNRPEQYF	TGTGCCAGCAGCTTAGGTGTCCGGAACAGACCCGAGCAGTACTTC
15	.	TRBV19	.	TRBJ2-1	CASQAMGGVGNEQFF	TGTGCCAGTCAGGCAATGGGGGGAGTTGGTAATGAGCAGTTCTTC
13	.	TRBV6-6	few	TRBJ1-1	CASRAIRNTEAFF	TGTGCCAGCAGGGCGATCAGGAACACTGAAGCTTTCTTT
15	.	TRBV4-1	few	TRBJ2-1	CASSRGVAEINEQFF	TGCGCCAGCAGCCGCGGGGTAGCGGAGATAAATGAGCAGTTCTTC
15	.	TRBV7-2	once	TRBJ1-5	CASSLAGGRERPQHF	TGTGCCAGCAGCTTAGCGGGCGGACGAGAGCGGCCCCAGCATTTT
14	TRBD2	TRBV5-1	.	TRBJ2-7	CASSGLAGSYEQYF	TGCGCCAGCAGCGGGTTAGCGGGGTCCTACGAGCAGTACTTC
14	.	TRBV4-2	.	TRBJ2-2	CASSQEEGAGELFF	TGTGCCAGCAGCCAAGAAGAGGGGGCCGGGGAGCTGTTTTTT
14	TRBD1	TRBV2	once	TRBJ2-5	CASSRQGGRETQYF	TGTGCCAGCAGTCGACAGGGGGGGAGGGAGACCCAGTACTTC
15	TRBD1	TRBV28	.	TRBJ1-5	CASKTGGEGYQPQHF	TGTGCCAGCAAAACAGGGGGCGAAGGGTATCAGCCCCAGCATTTT
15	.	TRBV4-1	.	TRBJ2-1	CASSLDSSFYNEQFF	TGCGCCAGCAGCCTGGACTCGAGTTTTTACAATGAGCAGTTCTTC
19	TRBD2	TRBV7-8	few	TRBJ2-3	CASSSRGRAGGQSTDTQYF	TGTGCCAGCAGCTCGAGGGGTCGAGCGGGAGGGCAGAGCACAGATACGCAGTATTTT
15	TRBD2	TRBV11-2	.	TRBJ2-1	CASSLGLAGGDEQFF	TGTGCCAGCAGCCTGGGACTAGCGGGGGGGGATGAGCAGTTCTTC
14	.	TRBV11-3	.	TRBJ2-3	CASSLGPSTDTQYF	TGTGCCAGCAGCTTAGGGCCGAGCACAGATACGCAGTATTTT
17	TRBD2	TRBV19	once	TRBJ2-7	CASSKRNLAGESHEQYF	TGTGCCAGTAGTAAGCGAAACCTAGCGGGAGAGTCCCACGAGCAGTACTTC
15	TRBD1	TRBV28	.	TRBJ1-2	CASSWAAGGVYGYTF	TGTGCCAGCAGCTGGGCGGCAGGGGGCGTCTATGGCTACACCTTC
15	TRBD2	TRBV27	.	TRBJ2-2	CASKLAGVNTGELFF	TGTGCCAGCAAACTAGCGGGAGTGAACACCGGGGAGCTGTTTTTT
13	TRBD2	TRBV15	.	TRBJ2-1	CATSRDVPGGQFF	TGTGCCACCAGCAGAGATGTGCCGGGGGGGCAGTTCTTC
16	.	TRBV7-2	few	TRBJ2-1	CASSLGALTSYNEQFF	TGTGCCAGCAGCTTAGGTGCCCTCACTTCCTACAATGAGCAGTTCTTC
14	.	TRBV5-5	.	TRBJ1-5	CASSLAPGNQPQHF	TGTGCCAGCAGCCTGGCTCCGGGGAATCAGCCCCAGCATTTT
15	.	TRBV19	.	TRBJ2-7	CASRGGAGGDYEQYF	TGTGCCAGTAGAGGTGGTGCAGGGGGGGACTACGAGCAGTACTTC
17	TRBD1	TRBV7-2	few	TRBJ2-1	CASSLAGGQESYNEQFF	TGTGCCAGCAGCTTAGCCGGGGGACAGGAGTCCTACAATGAGCAGTTCTTC
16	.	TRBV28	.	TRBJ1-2	CASSPTTTGYLYGYTF	TGTGCCAGCAGCCCTACCACGACAGGTTACCTCTATGGCTACACCTTC
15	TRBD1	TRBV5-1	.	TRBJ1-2	CASSLAPTGAGGYTF	TGCGCCAGCAGCTTGGCACCGACAGGGGCGGGCGGCTACACCTTC
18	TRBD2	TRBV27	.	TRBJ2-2	CASSLVGAGEGLSGELFF	TGTGCCAGCAGTTTGGTCGGAGCGGGAGAGGGTTTGAGCGGGGAGCTGTTTTTT
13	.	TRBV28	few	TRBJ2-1	CANRDQTTNEQFF	TGTGCCAACCGGGACCAAACCACCAATGAGCAGTTCTTC
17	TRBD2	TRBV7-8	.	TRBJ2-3	CASSLRRLAGEGDTQYF	TGTGCCAGCAGCTTGCGAAGACTAGCGGGAGAAGGAGATACGCAGTATTTT
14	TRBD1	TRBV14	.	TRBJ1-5	CASSLTGPGAPQHF	TGTGCCAGCAGCCTGACAGGGCCCGGGGCGCCCCAGCATTTT
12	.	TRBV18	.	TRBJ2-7	CASSLSIYEQYF	TGTGCCAGCTCACTATCAATCTACGAGCAGTACTTC
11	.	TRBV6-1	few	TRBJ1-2	CASRRDYGYTF	TGTGCCAGCAGGCGGGACTATGGCTACACCTTC
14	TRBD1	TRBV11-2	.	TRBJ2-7	CASSTRDRPSQQYF	TGTGCCAGCAGCACCCGGGACAGGCCCTCTCAGCAGTACTTC
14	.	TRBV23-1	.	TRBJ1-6	CASSVRENWAPLHF	TGCGCCAGCAGTGTACGAGAGAATTGGGCACCCCTCCACTTT
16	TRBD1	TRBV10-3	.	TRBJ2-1	CAISDRTDRVGNEQFF	TGTGCCATCAGTGATAGGACGGACAGGGTTGGGAATGAGCAGTTCTTC
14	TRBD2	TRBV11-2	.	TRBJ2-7	CASSSRLAGYEQYF	TGTGCCAGCAGCTCTCGACTAGCGGGCTACGAGCAGTACTTC
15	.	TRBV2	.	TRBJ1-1	CASKVDRYVNTEAFF	TGTGCCAGCAAGGTAGACAGGTATGTGAACACTGAAGCTTTCTTT
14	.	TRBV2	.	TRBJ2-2	CASSPTVNTGELFF	TGTGCCAGCAGTCCGACAGTGAACACCGGGGAGCTGTTTTTT
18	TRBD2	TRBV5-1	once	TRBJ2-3	CASSWGLAGGPSPDTQYF	TGCGCCAGCAGCTGGGGACTAGCGGGAGGGCCTAGCCCAGATACGCAGTATTTT
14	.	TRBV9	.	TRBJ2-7	CASSLGTHPYEQYF	TGTGCCAGCAGCTTAGGGACACATCCCTACGAGCAGTACTTC
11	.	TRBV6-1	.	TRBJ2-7	CASSGGYEQYF	TGTGCCAGCAGTGGTGGGTACGAGCAGTACTTC
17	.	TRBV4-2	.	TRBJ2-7	CASSQDLGTGSSYEQYF	TGTGCCAGCAGCCAAGATCTCGGGACGGGCAGCTCCTACGAGCAGTACTTC
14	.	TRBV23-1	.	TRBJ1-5	CASSQSVGDQPQHF	TGCGCCAGCAGTCAATCGGTAGGTGATCAGCCCCAGCATTTT
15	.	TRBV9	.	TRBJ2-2	CASSPWTANTGELFF	TGTGCCAGCAGCCCCTGGACGGCGAACACCGGGGAGCTGTTTTTT
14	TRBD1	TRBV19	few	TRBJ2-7	CASSMTGSGHEQYF	TGTGCCAGTAGCATGACAGGGTCTGGCCACGAGCAGTACTTC
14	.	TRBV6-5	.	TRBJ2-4	CASSYRGAKNIQYF	TGTGCCAGCAGTTACAGGGGTGCCAAAAACATTCAGTACTTC
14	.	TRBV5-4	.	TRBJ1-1	CASSQDSLNTEAFF	TGTGCCAGCAGCCAGGACAGTCTGAACACTGAAGCTTTCTTT